The rows below give T cell receptor beta chains drawn from one sample of a study of identical twins. One entry per CDR3 protein results from TCRdb running MiXCR on the 5' RACE reads. The sample yields fewer than 550,000 distinct CDR3 sequences, roughly an eighth seen once. The same data also went into a second study, on yellow fever vaccine responses in identical twins.

The sequenced sample was CD4+ T cells sorted from blood. The receptor source for this set is a woman younger than 30 in good health. CDR3s include the opening cysteine and the closing phenylalanine or tryptophan. Fields, in order: V gene, D gene, CDR3 length, J gene, clone size, CDR3 DNA, CDR3 protein. The D gene is left open where the match is weak. Only some rows state a clone size, as once, few, many or a class for expanded clones.

V gene: TRBV10-3
D gene: TRBD1
CDR3 length: 16
J gene: TRBJ2-2
clone size: few
CDR3 DNA: TGTGCCATCAGCGTTACAGGGGGCTCGAACACCGGGGAGCTGTTTTTT
CDR3 protein: CAISVTGGSNTGELFF

V gene: TRBV27
D gene: -
CDR3 length: 12
J gene: TRBJ2-6
clone size: few
CDR3 DNA: TGTGCCAGCAGTTCGAGGGCCAACGTCCTGACTTTC
CDR3 protein: CASSSRANVLTF

V gene: TRBV7-2
D gene: TRBD1
CDR3 length: 17
J gene: TRBJ2-3
clone size: -
CDR3 DNA: TGTGCCAGCAGCTTATATGGGACAGGGCTATTACCAGATACGCAGTATTTT
CDR3 protein: CASSLYGTGLLPDTQYF

V gene: TRBV11-2
D gene: -
CDR3 length: 15
J gene: TRBJ2-7
clone size: -
CDR3 DNA: TGTGCCAGCAGCCCCGTCGGACGCTCGGTCTACGAGCAGTACTTC
CDR3 protein: CASSPVGRSVYEQYF

V gene: TRBV7-3
D gene: -
CDR3 length: 14
J gene: TRBJ2-1
clone size: many
CDR3 DNA: TGTGCCAGCAGTCCTGGGGGTCTCTACAATGAGCAGTTCTTC
CDR3 protein: CASSPGGLYNEQFF

V gene: TRBV25-1
D gene: -
CDR3 length: 9
J gene: TRBJ2-1
clone size: few
CDR3 DNA: TGTGGGCCACGCAATGAGCAGTTCTTC
CDR3 protein: CGPRNEQFF

V gene: TRBV20-1
D gene: TRBD1
CDR3 length: 16
J gene: TRBJ2-2
clone size: -
CDR3 DNA: TGCAGTGCTAGAGATGCTGGACAGGGGGCGTCCGGGGAGCTGTTTTTT
CDR3 protein: CSARDAGQGASGELFF

V gene: TRBV4-2
D gene: -
CDR3 length: 16
J gene: TRBJ2-2
clone size: few
CDR3 DNA: TGTGCCAGCAGCCAAGAAGAAGCCGCGAACACCGGGGAGCTGTTTTTT
CDR3 protein: CASSQEEAANTGELFF

V gene: TRBV12-3/TRBV12-4
D gene: TRBD2
CDR3 length: 15
J gene: TRBJ2-1
clone size: -
CDR3 DNA: TGTGCCAGCAGCGGGGGGGGCACGGGTTACAATGAGCAGTTCTTC
CDR3 protein: CASSGGGTGYNEQFF

V gene: TRBV5-1
D gene: TRBD1
CDR3 length: 15
J gene: TRBJ2-7
clone size: -
CDR3 DNA: TGCGCCAGCAGCTTGGCTTCCAGGGGGCCTTACGAGCAGTACTTC
CDR3 protein: CASSLASRGPYEQYF

V gene: TRBV3-1
D gene: -
CDR3 length: 15
J gene: TRBJ2-5
clone size: -
CDR3 DNA: TGTGCCAGCAGCCTTCGGACACCCCGGGGGGAGACCCAGTACTTC
CDR3 protein: CASSLRTPRGETQYF

V gene: TRBV20-1
D gene: -
CDR3 length: 12
J gene: TRBJ2-1
clone size: few
CDR3 DNA: TGCAGTGCTACGTATAAATACAATGAGCAGTTCTTC
CDR3 protein: CSATYKYNEQFF

V gene: TRBV6-2/TRBV6-3
D gene: TRBD1
CDR3 length: 14
J gene: TRBJ2-7
clone size: many
CDR3 DNA: TGTGCCAGCAAAAAGGGACAGGGCTCCTACGAGCAGTACTTC
CDR3 protein: CASKKGQGSYEQYF

V gene: TRBV5-1
D gene: TRBD1
CDR3 length: 14
J gene: TRBJ2-1
clone size: -
CDR3 DNA: TGCGCCAGCAGCTCCCGGGGGACAGGGAATGAGCAGTTCTTC
CDR3 protein: CASSSRGTGNEQFF

V gene: TRBV6-1
D gene: -
CDR3 length: 13
J gene: TRBJ1-2
clone size: few
CDR3 DNA: TGTGCCAGCAGCAAGGACAGAACTGGCGGCTACACCTTC
CDR3 protein: CASSKDRTGGYTF

V gene: TRBV23-1
D gene: -
CDR3 length: 14
J gene: TRBJ1-4
clone size: few
CDR3 DNA: TGCGCCAGCAGTCAACCAGTTACAGGAGAAAAACTGTTTTTT
CDR3 protein: CASSQPVTGEKLFF

V gene: TRBV12-3/TRBV12-4
D gene: TRBD2
CDR3 length: 15
J gene: TRBJ2-3
clone size: many
CDR3 DNA: TGTGCCAGCAGCCGTACTAGCGGGAGAACAGATACGCAGTATTTT
CDR3 protein: CASSRTSGRTDTQYF

V gene: TRBV20-1
D gene: TRBD1
CDR3 length: 15
J gene: TRBJ2-4
clone size: many
CDR3 DNA: TGCAGTGCAGACAGGGGGCGCGGAGCCAAAAACATTCAGTACTTC
CDR3 protein: CSADRGRGAKNIQYF

V gene: TRBV15
D gene: TRBD2
CDR3 length: 15
J gene: TRBJ2-7
clone size: few
CDR3 DNA: TGTGCCACCAGCAGACAGCGGGGGCCACTATTCGAGCAGTACTTC
CDR3 protein: CATSRQRGPLFEQYF

V gene: TRBV12-3/TRBV12-4
D gene: -
CDR3 length: 15
J gene: TRBJ1-2
clone size: -
CDR3 DNA: TGTGCCAGCAGTGGGGGGGGCGGACAGCTATATGGCTACACCTTC
CDR3 protein: CASSGGGGQLYGYTF

V gene: TRBV12-3/TRBV12-4
D gene: TRBD1
CDR3 length: 17
J gene: TRBJ2-7
clone size: many
CDR3 DNA: TGTGCCAGCAGTTTAGAGGGGTACAGGGGGCGAATCTACGAGCAGTACTTC
CDR3 protein: CASSLEGYRGRIYEQYF

V gene: TRBV7-7
D gene: TRBD2
CDR3 length: 15
J gene: TRBJ2-1
clone size: -
CDR3 DNA: TGTGCTAGCAGCTTCCAACTAGCGGGAATCAATGAGCAGTTCTTC
CDR3 protein: CASSFQLAGINEQFF

V gene: TRBV5-5
D gene: TRBD1
CDR3 length: 15
J gene: TRBJ2-1
clone size: -
CDR3 DNA: TGTGCCAGCAGCCGTACCGGGACAGGAGCGAATGAGCAGTTCTTC
CDR3 protein: CASSRTGTGANEQFF

V gene: TRBV29-1
D gene: TRBD2
CDR3 length: 15
J gene: TRBJ2-5
clone size: many
CDR3 DNA: TGCAGCGTTAAGGAGGCTAGCGGGAGGAGGGAGACCCAGTACTTC
CDR3 protein: CSVKEASGRRETQYF

V gene: TRBV4-2
D gene: -
CDR3 length: 14
J gene: TRBJ2-3
clone size: -
CDR3 DNA: TGTGCCAGCAGCCAAGCGGGGGCCGGAGATACGCAGTATTTT
CDR3 protein: CASSQAGAGDTQYF

V gene: TRBV18
D gene: TRBD1
CDR3 length: 15
J gene: TRBJ2-7
clone size: -
CDR3 DNA: TGTGCCAGCTCCCCTGAGACAGGGTGGATCTACGAGCAGTACTTC
CDR3 protein: CASSPETGWIYEQYF

V gene: TRBV24-1
D gene: TRBD2
CDR3 length: 14
J gene: TRBJ2-3
clone size: -
CDR3 DNA: TGTGCCACCAGTACTAGCGGGGGAACAGATACGCAGTATTTT
CDR3 protein: CATSTSGGTDTQYF

V gene: TRBV7-2
D gene: -
CDR3 length: 15
J gene: TRBJ2-7
clone size: few
CDR3 DNA: TGTGCCAGCAGACCCTCGTTTGGGTCCCAGTACGAGCAGTACTTC
CDR3 protein: CASRPSFGSQYEQYF

V gene: TRBV18
D gene: TRBD2
CDR3 length: 14
J gene: TRBJ2-7
clone size: -
CDR3 DNA: TGTGCCAGCTCACCAGGGGAGGGATCCTACGAGCAGTACTTC
CDR3 protein: CASSPGEGSYEQYF

V gene: TRBV6-1
D gene: TRBD1
CDR3 length: 15
J gene: TRBJ2-7
clone size: few
CDR3 DNA: TGTGCCAGCAGTGGCCATCGGGACAGTTCCTACGAGCAGTACTTC
CDR3 protein: CASSGHRDSSYEQYF

V gene: TRBV11-2
D gene: -
CDR3 length: 13
J gene: TRBJ2-1
clone size: -
CDR3 DNA: TGTGCCAGCAGCCCTACAGGGGAGGGTGAGCAGTTCTTC
CDR3 protein: CASSPTGEGEQFF

V gene: TRBV6-1
D gene: TRBD1
CDR3 length: 15
J gene: TRBJ2-7
clone size: many
CDR3 DNA: TGTGCCAGCAGACCCGGACAGGGGGTGGGCTACGAGCAGTACTTC
CDR3 protein: CASRPGQGVGYEQYF

V gene: TRBV14
D gene: -
CDR3 length: 16
J gene: TRBJ2-5
clone size: -
CDR3 DNA: TGTGCCAGCAGCCAACTCGGGACAACACCCCAAGAGACCCAGTACTTC
CDR3 protein: CASSQLGTTPQETQYF

V gene: TRBV20-1
D gene: TRBD1
CDR3 length: 15
J gene: TRBJ1-1
clone size: -
CDR3 DNA: TGCAGTGCTGGGGACAGGGGGTTAATGAACACTGAAGCTTTCTTT
CDR3 protein: CSAGDRGLMNTEAFF

V gene: TRBV20-1
D gene: TRBD2
CDR3 length: 15
J gene: TRBJ2-1
clone size: few
CDR3 DNA: TGCAGTGCGGAACCGGGACTAGCGGGGTACAATGAGCAGTTCTTC
CDR3 protein: CSAEPGLAGYNEQFF

V gene: TRBV6-2/TRBV6-3
D gene: -
CDR3 length: 16
J gene: TRBJ2-1
clone size: -
CDR3 DNA: TGTGCCAGCACCCTAACCCTAGCGTACTCCTACAATGAGCAGTTCTTC
CDR3 protein: CASTLTLAYSYNEQFF

V gene: TRBV12-3/TRBV12-4
D gene: -
CDR3 length: 15
J gene: TRBJ2-1
clone size: many
CDR3 DNA: TGTGCCAGCAGTTTAGGGGGGGGGGCTAACAATGAGCAGTTCTTC
CDR3 protein: CASSLGGGANNEQFF

V gene: TRBV7-8
D gene: -
CDR3 length: 16
J gene: TRBJ1-1
clone size: few
CDR3 DNA: TGTGCCAGCAGCTTAGCGAAGGGGAGCTGGGGCACTGAAGCTTTCTTT
CDR3 protein: CASSLAKGSWGTEAFF

V gene: TRBV28
D gene: -
CDR3 length: 12
J gene: TRBJ2-3
clone size: once
CDR3 DNA: TGTGCCAGCAGTTTAGGGTACGCTACGCAGTATTTT
CDR3 protein: CASSLGYATQYF

V gene: TRBV28
D gene: -
CDR3 length: 15
J gene: TRBJ2-3
clone size: -
CDR3 DNA: TGTGCCAGCACCTCTCAAGGGTCGGGGGCAGCTACGCAGTATTTT
CDR3 protein: CASTSQGSGAATQYF

V gene: TRBV5-5
D gene: TRBD1
CDR3 length: 16
J gene: TRBJ1-5
clone size: few
CDR3 DNA: TGTGCCAGCAGCTTGGTGGGGACAGGGGCAGGTCAGCCCCAGCATTTT
CDR3 protein: CASSLVGTGAGQPQHF

V gene: TRBV6-1
D gene: -
CDR3 length: 14
J gene: TRBJ2-5
clone size: few
CDR3 DNA: TGTGCCAGCAGATACGGACGGAACCAAGAGACCCAGTACTTC
CDR3 protein: CASRYGRNQETQYF

V gene: TRBV14
D gene: -
CDR3 length: 17
J gene: TRBJ2-2
clone size: few
CDR3 DNA: TGTGCCAGCAGACCTGGGGCAGCTGCCGGCCCGGCCGGGGAGCTGTTTTTT
CDR3 protein: CASRPGAAAGPAGELFF

V gene: TRBV6-1
D gene: -
CDR3 length: 13
J gene: TRBJ1-1
clone size: -
CDR3 DNA: TGTGCCAGCAAAAGGGGCAAGGACACTGAAGCTTTCTTT
CDR3 protein: CASKRGKDTEAFF

V gene: TRBV20-1
D gene: -
CDR3 length: 15
J gene: TRBJ1-4
clone size: -
CDR3 DNA: TGCAGTGCTAGAGAGTTCAAGGGGATTATTGAAAAACTGTTTTTT
CDR3 protein: CSAREFKGIIEKLFF

V gene: TRBV30
D gene: TRBD2
CDR3 length: 18
J gene: TRBJ2-1
clone size: few
CDR3 DNA: TGTGCCTGGAGTGTCGGGGAATTGACTAGCGCAAAATACAATGAGCAGTTCTTC
CDR3 protein: CAWSVGELTSAKYNEQFF

V gene: TRBV6-2/TRBV6-3
D gene: -
CDR3 length: 14
J gene: TRBJ2-1
clone size: -
CDR3 DNA: TGTGCCAGCAGTAACACAGGAAACTACAATGAGCAGTTCTTC
CDR3 protein: CASSNTGNYNEQFF

V gene: TRBV20-1
D gene: TRBD1
CDR3 length: 12
J gene: TRBJ1-2
clone size: many
CDR3 DNA: TGCAGTGGCCAACAGGGGAACTATGGCTACACCTTC
CDR3 protein: CSGQQGNYGYTF

V gene: TRBV11-1
D gene: -
CDR3 length: 13
J gene: TRBJ1-2
clone size: few
CDR3 DNA: TGTGCCAGCAACTTACAGGGAGTCTATGGCTACACCTTC
CDR3 protein: CASNLQGVYGYTF

V gene: TRBV7-9
D gene: TRBD2
CDR3 length: 14
J gene: TRBJ2-3
clone size: many
CDR3 DNA: TGTGCCAGCAGCTCTAGCGGTTGGACAGATACGCAGTATTTT
CDR3 protein: CASSSSGWTDTQYF

V gene: TRBV7-9
D gene: TRBD2
CDR3 length: 17
J gene: TRBJ2-3
clone size: -
CDR3 DNA: TGTGCCAGCAGCCCCGGGACTAGCTGGTCGAGCACAGATACGCAGTATTTT
CDR3 protein: CASSPGTSWSSTDTQYF

V gene: TRBV6-2/TRBV6-3
D gene: TRBD2
CDR3 length: 15
J gene: TRBJ2-7
clone size: -
CDR3 DNA: TGTGCCAGCAGACCCACCGGCGGACTAGCTCTTGAGCAGTACTTC
CDR3 protein: CASRPTGGLALEQYF

V gene: TRBV3-1
D gene: -
CDR3 length: 12
J gene: TRBJ2-7
clone size: few
CDR3 DNA: TGTGCCAGCAGCCAACAGTACGGCGAGCAGTACTTC
CDR3 protein: CASSQQYGEQYF

V gene: TRBV20-1
D gene: -
CDR3 length: 14
J gene: TRBJ1-4
clone size: -
CDR3 DNA: TGCAGTGCTAGAAGGGGGGCGGTTAATGAAAAACTGTTTTTT
CDR3 protein: CSARRGAVNEKLFF

V gene: TRBV29-1
D gene: -
CDR3 length: 14
J gene: TRBJ2-3
clone size: many
CDR3 DNA: TGCAGCGTTGATCTCGGGAGTCGGGCAGATACGCAGTATTTT
CDR3 protein: CSVDLGSRADTQYF